A single T cell receptor beta chain is shown here with its context. What it binds is unknown. The data derive from a study of T cell responses to AZD1222 COVID-19 vaccine. General study findings and limits: Donor demographics were predominantly white British with a female majority; clonal diversity may be underestimated.

The assay was immunoSEQ multiplex PCR, and TCRdb's table has in-frame clones only and misses some. Of fewer than 130,000 clones listed, roughly 90% are singletons. The material sequenced was peripheral blood, taken on day 0 of AZD1222 vaccination. This clonotype was sampled from an adult in good health.

CDR3 loop: CASSPHPRDGTEAFF. The CDR3 DNA reads TGTGCCAGCAGTCCTCACCCCCGGGACGGCACTGAAGCTTTCTTT. The chain uses TRBV27 and TRBJ1-1; weak D call: TRBD1 (5 bases). With 5 bases removed from V and 4 bases from J, the gap between germline ends came to 17 bases. The CDR3 is 15 amino acids. From germline, CDR1 is MNHEY and CDR2 SMNVEV (reference sequence).